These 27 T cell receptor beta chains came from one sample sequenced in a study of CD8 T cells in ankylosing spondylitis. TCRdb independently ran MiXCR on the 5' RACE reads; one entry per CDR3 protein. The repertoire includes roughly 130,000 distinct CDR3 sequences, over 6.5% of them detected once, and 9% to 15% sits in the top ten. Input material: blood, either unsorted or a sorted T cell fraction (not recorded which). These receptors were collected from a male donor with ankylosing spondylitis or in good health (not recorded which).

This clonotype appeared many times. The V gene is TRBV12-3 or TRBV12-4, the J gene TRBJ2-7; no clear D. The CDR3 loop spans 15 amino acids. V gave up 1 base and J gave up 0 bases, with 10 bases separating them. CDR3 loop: CASSLEGSLSYEQYF. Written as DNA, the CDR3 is TGTGCCAGCAGTTTAGAAGGCAGCCTCTCCTACGAGCAGTACTTC.

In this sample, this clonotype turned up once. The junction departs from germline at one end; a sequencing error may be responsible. CDR3: CTTSRDQGAGELFF. The CDR3 DNA reads TGTACCACCAGCAGAGATCAAGGGGCCGGGGAGCTGTTTTTT. The chain has TRBV15 and TRBJ2-2, with a tentative D call TRBD1 (5 bases). The CDR3 consists of 14 residues. The V gene's germline CDR1 is LNHNV and CDR2 YYDKDF (reference sequence).

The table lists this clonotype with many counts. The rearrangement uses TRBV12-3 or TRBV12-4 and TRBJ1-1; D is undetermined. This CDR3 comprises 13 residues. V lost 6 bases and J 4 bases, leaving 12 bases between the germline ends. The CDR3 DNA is TGTGCCAGCAGGTTACTAGAGGGCACTGAAGCTTTCTTT. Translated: CASRLLEGTEAFF.

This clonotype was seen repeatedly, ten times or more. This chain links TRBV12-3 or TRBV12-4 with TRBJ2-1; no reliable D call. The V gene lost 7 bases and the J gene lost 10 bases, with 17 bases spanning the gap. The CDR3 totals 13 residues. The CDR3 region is CASTSRPQQEQFF. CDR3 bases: TGTGCCAGCACCAGTCGTCCCCAGCAAGAGCAGTTCTTC.

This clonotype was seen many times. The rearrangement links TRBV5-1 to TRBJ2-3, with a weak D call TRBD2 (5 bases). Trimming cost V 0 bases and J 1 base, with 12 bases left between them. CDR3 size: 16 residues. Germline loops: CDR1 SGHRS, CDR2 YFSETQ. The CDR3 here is CASSLAGEGRTDTQYF. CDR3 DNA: TGCGCCAGCAGCTTGGCCGGGGAAGGCCGCACAGATACGCAGTATTTT.

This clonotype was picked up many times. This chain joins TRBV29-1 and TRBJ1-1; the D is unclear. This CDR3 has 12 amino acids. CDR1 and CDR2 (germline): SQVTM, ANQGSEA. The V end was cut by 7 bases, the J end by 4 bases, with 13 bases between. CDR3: CSARGSRTEAFF. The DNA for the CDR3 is TGCAGCGCCCGAGGAAGTCGCACTGAAGCTTTCTTT.

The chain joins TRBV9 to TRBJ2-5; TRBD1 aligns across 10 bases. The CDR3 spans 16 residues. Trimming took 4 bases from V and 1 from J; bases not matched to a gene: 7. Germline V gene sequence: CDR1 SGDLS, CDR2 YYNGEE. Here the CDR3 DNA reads TGTGCCAGCAGCCAGACAGGGGGCGCGCCCCAAGAGACCCAGTACTTC. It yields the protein CASSQTGGAPQETQYF. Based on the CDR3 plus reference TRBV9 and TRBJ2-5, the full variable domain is DSGVTQTPKHLITATGQRVTLRCSPRSGDLSVYWYQQSLDQGLQFLIQYYNGEERAKGNILERFSAQQFPDLHSELNLSSLELGDSALYFCASSQTGGAPQETQYFGPGTRLLVL.

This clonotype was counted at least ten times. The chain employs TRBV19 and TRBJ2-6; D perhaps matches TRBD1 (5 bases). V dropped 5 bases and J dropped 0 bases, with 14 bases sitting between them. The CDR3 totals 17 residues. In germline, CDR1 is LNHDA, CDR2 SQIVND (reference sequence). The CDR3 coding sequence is TGTGCCAGTAGTGAGTCGACAGCTTTCTCTGGGGCCAACGTCCTGACTTTC. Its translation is CASSESTAFSGANVLTF.

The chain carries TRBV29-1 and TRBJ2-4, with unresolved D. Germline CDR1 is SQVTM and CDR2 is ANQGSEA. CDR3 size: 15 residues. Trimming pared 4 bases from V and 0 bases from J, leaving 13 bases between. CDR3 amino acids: CSVADVRLAKNIQYF. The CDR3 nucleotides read TGCAGCGTTGCTGACGTTAGACTAGCCAAAAACATTCAGTACTTC.

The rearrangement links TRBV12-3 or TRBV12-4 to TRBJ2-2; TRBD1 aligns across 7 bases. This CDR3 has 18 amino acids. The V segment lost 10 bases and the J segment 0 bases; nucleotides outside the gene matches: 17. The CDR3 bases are TGTGCCATCGTAGGGGGCCGTTGGCTGGTGTCGAACACCGGGGAGCTGTTTTTT. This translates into CAIVGGRWLVSNTGELFF.

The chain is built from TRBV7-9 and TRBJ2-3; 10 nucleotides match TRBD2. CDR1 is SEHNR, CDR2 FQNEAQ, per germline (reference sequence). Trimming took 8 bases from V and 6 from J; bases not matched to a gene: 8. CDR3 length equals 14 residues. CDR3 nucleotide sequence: TGTGCCAGCGCCGGGACTAGCGATAGGGATACGCAGTATTTT. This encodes CASAGTSDRDTQYF.

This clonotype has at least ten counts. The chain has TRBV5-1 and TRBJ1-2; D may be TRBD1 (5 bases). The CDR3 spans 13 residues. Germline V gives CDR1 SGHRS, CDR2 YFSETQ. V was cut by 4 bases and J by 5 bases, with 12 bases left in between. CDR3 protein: CASSPGTNYGYTF. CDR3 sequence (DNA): TGCGCCAGCAGCCCCGGGACCAATTATGGCTACACCTTC.

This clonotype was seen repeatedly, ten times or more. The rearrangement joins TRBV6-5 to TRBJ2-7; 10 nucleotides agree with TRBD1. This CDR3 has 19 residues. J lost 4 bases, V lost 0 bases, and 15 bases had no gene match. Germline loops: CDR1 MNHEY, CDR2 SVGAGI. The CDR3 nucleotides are TGTGCCAGCAGTTACTCGAGAGGTGCTGGGACAGGGGAATTGTACGAGCAGTACTTC. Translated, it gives CASSYSRGAGTGELYEQYF.

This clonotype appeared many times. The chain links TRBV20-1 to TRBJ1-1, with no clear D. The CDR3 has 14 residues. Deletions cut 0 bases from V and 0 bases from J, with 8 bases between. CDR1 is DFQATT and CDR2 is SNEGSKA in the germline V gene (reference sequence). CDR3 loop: CSARDRTVNTEAFF. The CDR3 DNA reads TGCAGTGCTAGAGATCGAACAGTGAACACTGAAGCTTTCTTT.

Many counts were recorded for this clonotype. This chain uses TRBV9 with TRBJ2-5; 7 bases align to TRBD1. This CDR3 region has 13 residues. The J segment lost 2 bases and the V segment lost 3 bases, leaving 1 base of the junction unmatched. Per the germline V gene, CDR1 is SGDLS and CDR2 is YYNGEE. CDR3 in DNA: TGTGCCAGCAGCGCAGGGGGTCAAGAGACCCAGTACTTC. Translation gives CASSAGGQETQYF.

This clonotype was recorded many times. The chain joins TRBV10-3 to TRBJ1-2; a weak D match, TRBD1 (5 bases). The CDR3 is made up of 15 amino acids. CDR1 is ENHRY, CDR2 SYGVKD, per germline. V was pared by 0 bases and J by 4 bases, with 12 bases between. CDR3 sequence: CAISESQDKPYGYTF. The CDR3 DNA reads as TGTGCCATCAGTGAGTCGCAGGACAAACCCTATGGCTACACCTTC.

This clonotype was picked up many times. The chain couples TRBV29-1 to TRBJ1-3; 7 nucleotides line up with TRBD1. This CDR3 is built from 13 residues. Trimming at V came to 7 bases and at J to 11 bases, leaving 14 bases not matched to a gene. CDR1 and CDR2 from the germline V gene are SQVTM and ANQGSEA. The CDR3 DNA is TGCAGCGGATTTGACAGGGAAGATCTCTCCATATATTTT. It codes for CSGFDREDLSIYF.

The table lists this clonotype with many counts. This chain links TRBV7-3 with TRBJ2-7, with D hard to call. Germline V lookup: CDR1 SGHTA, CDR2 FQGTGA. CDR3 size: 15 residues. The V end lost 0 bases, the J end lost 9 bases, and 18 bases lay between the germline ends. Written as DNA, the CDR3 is TGTGCCAGCAGCTTAACGCCTCAAGATATTACGAGGCAGTACTTC. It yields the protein CASSLTPQDITRQYF.

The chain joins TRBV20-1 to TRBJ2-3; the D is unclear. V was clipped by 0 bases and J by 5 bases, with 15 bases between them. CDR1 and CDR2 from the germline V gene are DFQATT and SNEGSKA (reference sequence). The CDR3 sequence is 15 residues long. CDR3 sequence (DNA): TGCAGTGCTAGAGATTCGTGGGGAACCAGAGATACGCAGTATTTT. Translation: CSARDSWGTRDTQYF.

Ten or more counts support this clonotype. In nucleotides, the CDR3 is TGCGCCAGCAGGATTCAGGGGGCGGGCACAGATACGCAGTATTTT. Residues: CASRIQGAGTDTQYF. The chain employs TRBV5-1 and TRBJ2-3, with 8 bases that match TRBD1. Per germline, CDR1 SGHRS and CDR2 YFSETQ. V gave up 5 bases and J gave up 1 base; unmatched junction bases: 6. The CDR3 sequence is 15 residues long.

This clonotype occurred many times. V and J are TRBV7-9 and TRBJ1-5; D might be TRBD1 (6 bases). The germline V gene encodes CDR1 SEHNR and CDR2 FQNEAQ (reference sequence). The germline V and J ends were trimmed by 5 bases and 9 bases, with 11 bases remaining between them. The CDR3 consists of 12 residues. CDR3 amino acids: CASSPDRRPQHF. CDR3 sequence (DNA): TGTGCCAGCAGCCCCGACAGGAGGCCCCAGCATTTT.

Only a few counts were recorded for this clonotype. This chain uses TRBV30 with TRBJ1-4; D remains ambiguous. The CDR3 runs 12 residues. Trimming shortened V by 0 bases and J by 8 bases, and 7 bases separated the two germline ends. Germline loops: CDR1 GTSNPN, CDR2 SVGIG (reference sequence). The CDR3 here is CAWSVLREKLFF. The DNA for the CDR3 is TGTGCCTGGAGTGTACTCCGGGAAAAACTGTTTTTT. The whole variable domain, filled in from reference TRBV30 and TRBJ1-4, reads SQTIHQWPATLVQPVGSPLSLECTVEGTSNPNLYWYRQAAGRGLQLLFYSVGIGQISSEVPQNLSASRPQDRQFILSSKKLLLSDSGFYLCAWSVLREKLFFGSGTQLSVL.

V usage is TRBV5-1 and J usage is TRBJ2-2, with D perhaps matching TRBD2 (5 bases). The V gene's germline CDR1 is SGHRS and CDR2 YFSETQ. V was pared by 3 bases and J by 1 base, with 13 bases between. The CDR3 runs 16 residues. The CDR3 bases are TGCGCCAGCAGCTCCAGCGGCCAAGGGAACACCGGGGAGCTGTTTTTT. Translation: CASSSSGQGNTGELFF.

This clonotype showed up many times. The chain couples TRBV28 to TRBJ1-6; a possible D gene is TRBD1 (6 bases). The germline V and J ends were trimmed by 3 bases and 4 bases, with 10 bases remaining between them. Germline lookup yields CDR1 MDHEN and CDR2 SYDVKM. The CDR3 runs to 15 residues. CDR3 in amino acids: CASSFAGAYNSPLHF. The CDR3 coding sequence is TGTGCCAGCAGTTTCGCGGGGGCATATAATTCACCCCTCCACTTT. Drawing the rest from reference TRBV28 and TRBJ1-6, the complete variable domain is DVKVTQSSRYLVKRTGEKVFLECVQDMDHENMFWYRQDPGLGLRLIYFSYDVKMKEKGDIPEGYSVSREKKERFSLILESASTNQTSMYLCASSFAGAYNSPLHFGNGTRLTVT.

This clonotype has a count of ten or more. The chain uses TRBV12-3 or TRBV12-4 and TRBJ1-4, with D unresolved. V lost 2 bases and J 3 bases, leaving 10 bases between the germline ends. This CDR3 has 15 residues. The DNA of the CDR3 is TGTGCCAGCAGTTTACGCTCCAGCCCTAATGAAAAACTGTTTTTT. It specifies CASSLRSSPNEKLFF.

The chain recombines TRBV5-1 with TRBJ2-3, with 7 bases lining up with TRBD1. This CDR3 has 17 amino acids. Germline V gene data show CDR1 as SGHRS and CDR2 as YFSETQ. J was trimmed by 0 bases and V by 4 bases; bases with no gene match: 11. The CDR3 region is CASSKIIPGQSTDTQYF. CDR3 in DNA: TGCGCCAGCAGCAAGATCATACCGGGACAGAGCACAGATACGCAGTATTTT.

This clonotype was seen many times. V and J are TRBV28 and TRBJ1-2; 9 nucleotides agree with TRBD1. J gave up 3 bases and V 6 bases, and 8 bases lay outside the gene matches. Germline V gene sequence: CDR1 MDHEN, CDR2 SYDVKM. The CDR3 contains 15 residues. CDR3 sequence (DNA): TGTGCCAGCAGGTCTACAGGGGGCAGGTACTATGGCTACACCTTC. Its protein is CASRSTGGRYYGYTF.